One sample yielded the 11 T cell receptor beta chains listed below, sequenced in a study of graft-versus-host responses after intestinal transplantation. No cognate antigen is known for these TCRs. Data came from immunoSEQ multiplex PCR; TCRdb stores just in-frame clones and leaves some out. Of more than 70,000 clones in the sample, 85% to 95% were seen once. This sample comprised unstimulated CD8+ T cells sorted from spleen or lymph node cells, obtained before transplant. The receptor source for this set is a human donor who was the organ donor for an intestinal transplant.

This chain links TRBV9 with TRBJ1-4; 7 bases are shared with TRBD1. Germline CDR1 and CDR2: SGDLS and YYNGEE. V trimming: 3 bases; J trimming: 4 bases; junction bases outside the gene matches: 6. CDR3 length: 15 amino acids. Here the CDR3 reads CASSDGDSGNEKLFF. DNA of the CDR3: TGTGCCAGCAGCGATGGGGACAGCGGTAATGAAAAACTGTTTTTT.

This clone turned up a few times. The chain carries TRBV10-3 and TRBJ1-4; D is unclear. Trimming cost V 2 bases and J 0 bases, with 10 bases left between them. This CDR3 region has 16 residues. Looked up from germline, CDR1 is ENHRY and CDR2 is SYGVKD. The CDR3 DNA sequence: TGTGCCATCAGTGAGAGCACCGAAGCAACTAATGAAAAACTGTTTTTT. This gives the protein CAISESTEATNEKLFF.

This chain links TRBV5-6 with TRBJ2-2; the D is unclear. CDR1 SGHDT and CDR2 YYEEEE come from the germline V gene. V was trimmed by 6 bases and J by 10 bases, leaving 19 bases between them. The CDR3 has 14 amino acids. The CDR3 protein is CASTSWAEMEELFF. The DNA of the CDR3 is TGTGCCAGCACTTCCTGGGCCGAGATGGAGGAGCTGTTTTTT.

This chain's CDR3 is CASGTAPGHGYTF. The CDR3 DNA reads TGTGCCAGTGGGACAGCGCCAGGCCATGGCTACACCTTC. This chain connects TRBV6-1 to TRBJ1-2; 7 bases are a match to TRBD1. Germline values: CDR1 MNHNS, CDR2 SASEGT. V lost 9 bases to trimming and J lost 6 bases; unmatched junction nucleotides: 10. The CDR3 is 13 amino acids.

The V and J genes are TRBV5-3 and TRBJ2-7; the match to TRBD1 covers 8 bases. TRBV5-3 is an open reading frame whose function is uncertain. V shed 2 bases, J shed 1 base, and the junction held 5 bases outside the gene matches. The CDR3 loop spans 15 amino acids. The CDR3 loop reads CARSFTGTGSYEQYF. CDR3 sequence (DNA): TGTGCCAGAAGCTTTACCGGGACAGGATCCTACGAGCAGTACTTC.

The chain is built from TRBV4-3 and TRBJ2-7, with D perhaps TRBD2 (5 bases). V lost 0 bases, J lost 0 bases, and 9 bases lay in between. Germline values: CDR1 LGHNA, CDR2 YSLEER. This CDR3 has 15 amino acids. This CDR3 reads CASSQDRTSSYEQYF. The CDR3 DNA reads as TGCGCCAGCAGCCAAGATAGGACTTCCTCCTACGAGCAGTACTTC.

V gene TRBV2 combines with J gene TRBJ2-1; no firm D call. V lost 6 bases and J lost 4, with 13 bases in between. Germline assignment: CDR1 SNHLY and CDR2 FYNNEI. There are 14 residues in the CDR3. In nucleotides, the CDR3 is TGTGCCAGCAGCATCTCACGGTTATACAATGAGCAGTTCTTC. It encodes CASSISRLYNEQFF.

The rearrangement links TRBV7-2 to TRBJ2-7; D remains unclear. V was cut by 2 bases and J by 6 bases, with 14 bases left in between. Germline V gene lookup returns CDR1 SGHTA and CDR2 FQGNSA. The CDR3 extends over 14 amino acids. The CDR3 bases are TGTGCCAGCAGCTTATTCGGTATCCACCTCGAGCAGTACTTC. Translation: CASSLFGIHLEQYF.

The rearrangement joins TRBV16 to TRBJ2-1; 8 nucleotides match TRBD2. The CDR3 totals 16 residues. The V gene end was trimmed by 4 bases and the J gene end by 2 bases; junction bases not matched to a gene: 7. The germline CDR1 and CDR2 sequences are KGHSY and FQNENV. The CDR3 coding sequence is TGTGCCAGCAGCCTCTTGCCGGGACTAGCCTACAATGAGCAGTTCTTC. This sequence encodes CASSLLPGLAYNEQFF.

This chain links TRBV27 with TRBJ2-5; TRBD1 aligns across 7 bases. After removal of 8 bases from V and 11 bases from J, the junction contained 14 bases not matched to a gene. The CDR3 length is 13 residues. In germline, CDR1 is MNHEY, CDR2 SMNVEV (reference sequence). The CDR3 spells CASRRQGNEEQYF. The CDR3 DNA reads TGTGCCAGCCGAAGACAGGGTAATGAGGAGCAGTACTTC.

The chain uses TRBV7-9 and TRBJ2-5, with 9 positions matching TRBD1. The DNA end lines up better with TRBJ2-7; the J call may be wrong. There are 17 residues in the CDR3. Germline V gives CDR1 SEHNR, CDR2 FQNEAQ (reference sequence). The CDR3 nucleotides read TGTGCCAGCAGCCCAATCCCGGGACAGGGAATACCCATCGAGCAGTACTTC. Translating it yields CASSPIPGQGIPIEQYF.